The sequence of this T cell receptor beta chain was determined in a study of blood T cell repertoires in COVID-19. Background on the study: The United States, Italy and Spain provided the acute and convalescent COVID-19 samples.

The ends were cut back, 1 base at V and 1 base at J, with 4 bases in the middle. The germline CDR1 and CDR2 sequences are LGHNA and YSLEER. The CDR3 consists of 13 residues. Some clones are missing from TCRdb's copy, which holds only in-frame ones; the method was immunoSEQ multiplex PCR. The sample carries some 66,000 clones, roughly 82% recorded once. The table lists this clone with a few counts. Sequenced: peripheral blood. This clonotype originated in a man aged 55 to 70 with acute or convalescent COVID-19. The genes are TRBV4-3 and TRBJ1-1; D is unclear. The CDR3 nucleotides read TGCGCCAGCAGCCAAGTCCAGAACACTGAAGCTTTCTTT. Encoded protein: CASSQVQNTEAFF.